This T cell receptor beta chain was captured in a study of early T cells in non-severe SARS-CoV-2 infection. Across the whole study: Chains stayed unpaired after sequencing of bulk RNA from unsorted whole blood. Study-level points and caveats: Lookups in VDJdb leaned toward anti-spike CD8 responses and missed private and CD4 specificities.

This clonotype was found a few times. Its antigen is as yet unknown. Researchers attached unique molecular identifiers to individual cDNA molecules. TCRdb called the 5' RACE reads again in MiXCR, with one record for every CDR3 protein. The repertoire holds 60,000 or so distinct CDR3 sequences, roughly 8.8% seen once, with less than 25% in the top ten. V dropped 10 bases and J dropped 4 bases, with 17 bases sitting between them. The CDR3 totals 13 residues. The germline CDR1 and CDR2 sequences are ENHRY and SYGVKD. Sequenced input: whole blood. The rearrangement uses TRBV10-3 and TRBJ2-7; weak D call: TRBD1 (5 bases). The TCR sequence derives from an adult who was a healthcare worker with PCR-confirmed SARS-CoV-2 infection or an uninfected control (not recorded which). CDR3 in DNA: TGTGCCACCCAGGGCCCCCCAGGGTACGAGCAGTACTTC. It codes for CATQGPPGYEQYF.